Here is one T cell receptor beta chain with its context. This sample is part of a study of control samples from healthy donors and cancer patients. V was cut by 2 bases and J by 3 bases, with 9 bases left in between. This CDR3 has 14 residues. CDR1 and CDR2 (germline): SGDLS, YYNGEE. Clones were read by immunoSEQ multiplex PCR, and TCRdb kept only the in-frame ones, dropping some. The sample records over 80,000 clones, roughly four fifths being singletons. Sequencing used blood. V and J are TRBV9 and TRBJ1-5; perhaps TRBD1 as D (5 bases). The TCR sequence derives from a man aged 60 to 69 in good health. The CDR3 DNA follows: TGTGCCAGCAGCGTCGACAGCTCCAATCAGCCCCAGCATTTT. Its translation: CASSVDSSNQPQHF. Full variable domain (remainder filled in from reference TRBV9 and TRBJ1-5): DSGVTQTPKHLITATGQRVTLRCSPRSGDLSVYWYQQSLDQGLQFLIQYYNGEERAKGNILERFSAQQFPDLHSELNLSSLELGDSALYFCASSVDSSNQPQHFGDGTRLSIL.